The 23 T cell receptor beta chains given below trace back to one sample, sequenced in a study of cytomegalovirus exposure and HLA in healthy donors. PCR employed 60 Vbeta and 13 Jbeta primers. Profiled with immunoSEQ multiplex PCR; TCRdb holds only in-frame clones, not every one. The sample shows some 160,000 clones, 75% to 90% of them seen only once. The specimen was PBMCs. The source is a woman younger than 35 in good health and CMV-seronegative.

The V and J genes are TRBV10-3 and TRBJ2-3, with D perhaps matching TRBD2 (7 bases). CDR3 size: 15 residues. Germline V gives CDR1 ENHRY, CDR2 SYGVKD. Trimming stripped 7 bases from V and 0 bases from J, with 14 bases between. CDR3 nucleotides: TGTGCCATCAAAGAGAGGGGGGGTAGCACAGATACGCAGTATTTT. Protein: CAIKERGGSTDTQYF.

CDR3 DNA sequence: TGCGCCAGTCTGGGACAGCTTAATGAAAAACTGTTTTTT. It specifies CASLGQLNEKLFF. This chain joins TRBV10-2 and TRBJ1-4; 7 bases are shared with TRBD1. This CDR3 region has 13 residues. Germline loops: CDR1 WSHSY, CDR2 SAAADI. The V and J ends lost 9 bases and 4 bases, in that order; junction bases with no gene match: 5.

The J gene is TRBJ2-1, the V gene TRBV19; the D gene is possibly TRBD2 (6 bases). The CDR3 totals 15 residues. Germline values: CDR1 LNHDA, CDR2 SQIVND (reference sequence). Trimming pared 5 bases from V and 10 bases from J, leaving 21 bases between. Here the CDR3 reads CASSPWTTLQFEQFF. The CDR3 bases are TGTGCCAGTAGTCCCTGGACTACCCTACAATTCGAGCAGTTCTTC.

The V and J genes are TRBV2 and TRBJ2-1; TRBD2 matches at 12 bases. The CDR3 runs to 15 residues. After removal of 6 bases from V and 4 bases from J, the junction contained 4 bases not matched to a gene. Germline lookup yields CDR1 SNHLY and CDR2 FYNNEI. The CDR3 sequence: CASRAGTSGYNEQFF. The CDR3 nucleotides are TGTGCCAGCAGAGCGGGGACTAGCGGGTACAATGAGCAGTTCTTC.

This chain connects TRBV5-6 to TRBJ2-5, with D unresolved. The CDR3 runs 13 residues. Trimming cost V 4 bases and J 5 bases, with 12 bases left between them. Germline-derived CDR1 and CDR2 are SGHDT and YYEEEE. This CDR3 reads CASSPTTGETQYF. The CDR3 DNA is TGTGCCAGCAGCCCAACAACGGGTGAGACCCAGTACTTC.

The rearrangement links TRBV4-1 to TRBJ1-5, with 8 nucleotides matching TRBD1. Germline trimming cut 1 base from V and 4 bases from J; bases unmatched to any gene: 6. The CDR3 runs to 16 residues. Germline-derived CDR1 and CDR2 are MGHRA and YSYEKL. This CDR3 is CASSQGGTGGNQPQHF. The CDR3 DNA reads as TGCGCCAGCAGCCAAGGCGGGACAGGAGGGAATCAGCCCCAGCATTTT.

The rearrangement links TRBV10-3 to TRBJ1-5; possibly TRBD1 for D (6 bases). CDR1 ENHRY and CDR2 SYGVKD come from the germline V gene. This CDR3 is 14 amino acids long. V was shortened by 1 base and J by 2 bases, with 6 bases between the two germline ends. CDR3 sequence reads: CAISEYRGNQPQHF. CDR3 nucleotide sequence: TGTGCCATCAGTGAGTACAGGGGCAATCAGCCCCAGCATTTT.

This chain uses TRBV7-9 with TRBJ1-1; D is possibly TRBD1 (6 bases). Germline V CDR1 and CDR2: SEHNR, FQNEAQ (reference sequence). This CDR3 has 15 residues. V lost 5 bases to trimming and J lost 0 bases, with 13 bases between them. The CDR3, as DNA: TGTGCCAGCAGCCCACCAGGGGCGATGAACACTGAAGCTTTCTTT. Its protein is CASSPPGAMNTEAFF.

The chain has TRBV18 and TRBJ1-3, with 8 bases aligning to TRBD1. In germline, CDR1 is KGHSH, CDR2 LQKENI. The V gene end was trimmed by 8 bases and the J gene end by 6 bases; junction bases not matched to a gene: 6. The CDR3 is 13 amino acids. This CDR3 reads CASVPGGENTIYF. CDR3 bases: TGTGCCAGCGTACCAGGGGGCGAAAACACCATATATTTT.

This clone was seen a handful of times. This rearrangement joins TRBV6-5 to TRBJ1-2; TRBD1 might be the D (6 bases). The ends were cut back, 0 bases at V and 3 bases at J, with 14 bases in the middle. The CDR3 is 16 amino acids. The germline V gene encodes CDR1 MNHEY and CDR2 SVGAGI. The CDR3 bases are TGTGCCAGCAGTTACTCGAAGGCAGGGGCTTACTATGGCTACACCTTC. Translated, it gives CASSYSKAGAYYGYTF.

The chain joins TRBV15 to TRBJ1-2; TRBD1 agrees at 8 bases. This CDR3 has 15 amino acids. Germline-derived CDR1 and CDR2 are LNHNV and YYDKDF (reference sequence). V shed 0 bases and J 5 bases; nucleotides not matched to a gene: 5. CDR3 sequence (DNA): TGTGCCACCAGCAGAGACCCCGGACAGGGTTATGGCTACACCTTC. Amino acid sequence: CATSRDPGQGYGYTF.

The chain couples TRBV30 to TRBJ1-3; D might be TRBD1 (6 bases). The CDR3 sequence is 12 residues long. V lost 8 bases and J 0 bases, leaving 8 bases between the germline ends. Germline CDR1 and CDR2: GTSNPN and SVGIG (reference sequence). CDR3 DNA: TGTGCCCGGACAGACTCTGGAAACACCATATATTTT. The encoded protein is CARTDSGNTIYF.

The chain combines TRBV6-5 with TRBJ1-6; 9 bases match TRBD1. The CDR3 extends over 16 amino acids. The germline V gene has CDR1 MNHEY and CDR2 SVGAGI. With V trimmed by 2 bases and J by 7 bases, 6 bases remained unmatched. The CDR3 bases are TGTGCCAGCAGTTACCGGGGACAGGGTGGAAATTCACCCCTCCACTTT. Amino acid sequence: CASSYRGQGGNSPLHF.

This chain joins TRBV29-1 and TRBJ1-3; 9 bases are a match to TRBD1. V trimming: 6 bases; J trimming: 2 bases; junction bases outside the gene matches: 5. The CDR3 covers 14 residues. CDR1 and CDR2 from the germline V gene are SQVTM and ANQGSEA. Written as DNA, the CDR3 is TGCAGCGTGTGGGACAGGGCGGCTGGAAACACCATATATTTT. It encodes CSVWDRAAGNTIYF. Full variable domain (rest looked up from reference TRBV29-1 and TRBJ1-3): SAVISQKPSRDICQRGTSLTIQCQVDSQVTMMFWYRQQPGQSLTLIATANQGSEATYESGFVIDKFPISRPNLTFSTLTVSNMSPEDSSIYLCSVWDRAAGNTIYFGEGSWLTVV.

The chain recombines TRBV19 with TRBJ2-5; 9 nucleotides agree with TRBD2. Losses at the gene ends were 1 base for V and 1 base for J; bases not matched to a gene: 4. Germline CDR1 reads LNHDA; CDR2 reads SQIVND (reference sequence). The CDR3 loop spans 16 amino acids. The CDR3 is CASSIVSGGTQETQYF. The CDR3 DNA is TGTGCCAGTAGTATAGTAAGCGGGGGGACCCAAGAGACCCAGTACTTC.

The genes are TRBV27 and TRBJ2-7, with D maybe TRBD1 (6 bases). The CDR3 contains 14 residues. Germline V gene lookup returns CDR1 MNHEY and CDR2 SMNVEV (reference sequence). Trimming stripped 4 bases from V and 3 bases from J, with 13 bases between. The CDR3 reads CASSYDRRSYEQYF. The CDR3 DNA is TGTGCCAGCAGTTACGACAGGCGAAGCTACGAGCAGTACTTC.

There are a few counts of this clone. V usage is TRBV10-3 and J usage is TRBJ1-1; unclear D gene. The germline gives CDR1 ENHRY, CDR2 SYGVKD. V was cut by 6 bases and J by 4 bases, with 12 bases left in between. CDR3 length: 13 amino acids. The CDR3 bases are TGTGCCATCAGAGAACTCTCTTCCACTGAAGCTTTCTTT. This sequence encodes CAIRELSSTEAFF.

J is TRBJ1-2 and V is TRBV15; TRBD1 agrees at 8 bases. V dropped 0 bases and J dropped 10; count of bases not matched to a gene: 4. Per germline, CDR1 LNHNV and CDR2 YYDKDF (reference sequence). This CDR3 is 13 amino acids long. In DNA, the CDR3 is TGTGCCACCAGCAGAGATGACAGGGGATTCTACACCTTC. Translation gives CATSRDDRGFYTF.

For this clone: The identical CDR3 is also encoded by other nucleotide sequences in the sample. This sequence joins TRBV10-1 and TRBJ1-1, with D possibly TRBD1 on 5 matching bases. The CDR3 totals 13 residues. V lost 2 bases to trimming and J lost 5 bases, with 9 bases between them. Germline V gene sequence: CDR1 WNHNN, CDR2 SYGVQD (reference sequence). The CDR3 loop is CASSEGARTEAFF. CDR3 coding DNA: TGCGCCAGCAGTGAGGGGGCGCGGACTGAAGCTTTCTTT.

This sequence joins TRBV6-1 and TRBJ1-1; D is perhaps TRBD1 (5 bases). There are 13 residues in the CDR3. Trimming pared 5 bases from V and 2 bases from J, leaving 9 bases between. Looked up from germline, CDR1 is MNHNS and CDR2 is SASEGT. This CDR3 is CASSKQVNTEAFF. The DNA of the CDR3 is TGTGCCAGCAGTAAACAGGTCAACACTGAAGCTTTCTTT.

The CDR3 here is CASSLGTGGSYEQYF. The CDR3 DNA reads TGTGCCAGCAGCTTGGGGACGGGAGGTTCCTACGAGCAGTACTTC. The gene calls are TRBV5-4 and TRBJ2-7; 7 positions match TRBD2. The trim removed 0 bases at V and 1 base at J, leaving 4 bases unmatched. Germline V gene sequence: CDR1 SGHNT, CDR2 YYREEE (reference sequence). The CDR3 is 15 amino acids.

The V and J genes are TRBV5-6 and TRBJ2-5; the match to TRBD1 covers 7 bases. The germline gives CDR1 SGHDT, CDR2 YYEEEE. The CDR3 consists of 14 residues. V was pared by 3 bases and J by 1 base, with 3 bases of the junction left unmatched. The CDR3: CASSSRGLQETQYF. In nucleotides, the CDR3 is TGTGCCAGCAGCTCAAGGGGGCTCCAAGAGACCCAGTACTTC.

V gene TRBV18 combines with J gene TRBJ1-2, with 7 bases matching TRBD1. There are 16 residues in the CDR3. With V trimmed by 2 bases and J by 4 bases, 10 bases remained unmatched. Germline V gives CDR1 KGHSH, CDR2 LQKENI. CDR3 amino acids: CASSPSTNRGVYGYTF. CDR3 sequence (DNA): TGTGCCAGCTCACCAAGTACGAACAGGGGTGTCTATGGCTACACCTTC. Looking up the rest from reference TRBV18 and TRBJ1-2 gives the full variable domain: NAGVMQNPRHLVRRRGQEARLRCSPMKGHSHVYWYRQLPEEGLKFMVYLQKENIIDESGMPKERFSAEFPKEGPSILRIQQVVRGDSAAYFCASSPSTNRGVYGYTFGSGTRLTVV.